A single sample is the source of the 28 T cell receptor beta chains below, sequenced in a study of T-cell memory formation after mild COVID-19. MiXCR, applied by TCRdb to the 5' RACE reads, yields one record per CDR3 protein. Of roughly 300,000 distinct CDR3 sequences in the sample, around 8% are singletons; the top ten hold approximately 22%. Sequenced input: PBMCs or a T cell subset sorted from them (not recorded which). Receptor source: a man aged 18 to 29 who had mild COVID-19 (a few samples of this study predate the infection). Cell type and time point are not known.

This clonotype was observed a few times. The chain uses TRBV28 and TRBJ1-5; D remains ambiguous. V was pared by 6 bases and J by 5 bases, with 5 bases between. This CDR3 region has 11 residues. The germline V gene has CDR1 MDHEN and CDR2 SYDVKM. The DNA of the CDR3 is TGTGCCAGCAGCAGATATCAGCCCCAGCATTTT. Its translation: CASSRYQPQHF.

V usage is TRBV5-1 and J usage is TRBJ2-5; no definite D call. The V end was cut by 0 bases, the J end by 2 bases, with 11 bases between. CDR1 and CDR2 from the germline V gene are SGHRS and YFSETQ. The CDR3 contains 15 residues. The CDR3: CASSLAAAGQETQYF. CDR3 nucleotide sequence: TGCGCCAGCAGCTTGGCCGCAGCAGGTCAAGAGACCCAGTACTTC.

This clonotype occurred a few times. The chain has TRBV20-1 and TRBJ1-1, with TRBD1 matching 8 bases. The V segment lost 6 bases and the J segment 6 bases; nucleotides outside the gene matches: 6. The germline CDR1 and CDR2 sequences are DFQATT and SNEGSKA (reference sequence). This CDR3 contains 12 residues. In nucleotides, the CDR3 is TGCAGTGCCCCCGGACAGGGAGCTGAAGCTTTCTTT. It encodes CSAPGQGAEAFF.

This clonotype has only a few counts. The chain is built from TRBV28 and TRBJ2-5; tentative D call: TRBD1 (5 bases). CDR1 is MDHEN, CDR2 SYDVKM, per germline. Between the trimmed V and J ends, which lost 4 bases and 0 bases, there was a span of 12 bases. This CDR3 is built from 15 residues. For the CDR3, the DNA is TGTGCCAGCAGTTCCCCAGACAGACACCAAGAGACCCAGTACTTC. Protein sequence: CASSSPDRHQETQYF.

This clonotype was counted only a few times. The genes are TRBV15 and TRBJ2-3; D perhaps matches TRBD2 (7 bases). The V end lost 1 base, the J end lost 2 bases, and 10 bases lay between the germline ends. CDR3 length equals 15 residues. Germline values: CDR1 LNHNV, CDR2 YYDKDF (reference sequence). The CDR3 DNA reads as TGTGCCACCAGCAGAGGGGGGGGCAACACAGATACGCAGTATTTT. It codes for CATSRGGGNTDTQYF. Looking up the rest from reference TRBV15 and TRBJ2-3 gives the full variable domain: DAMVIQNPRYQVTQFGKPVTLSCSQTLNHNVMYWYQQKSSQAPKLLFHYYDKDFNNEADTPDNFQSRRPNTSFCFLDIRSPGLGDTAMYLCATSRGGGNTDTQYFGPGTRLTVL.

This clonotype was detected ten times or more. The chain employs TRBV3-1 and TRBJ2-1, with 8 positions matching TRBD1. The CDR3 loop spans 13 amino acids. The trim removed 1 base at V and 8 bases at J, leaving 1 base unmatched. Germline values: CDR1 LGHDT, CDR2 YNNKEL (reference sequence). Here the CDR3 reads CASSQGTGHEQFF. The CDR3, as DNA: TGTGCCAGCAGCCAAGGGACAGGGCATGAGCAGTTCTTC.

This clonotype was recorded at least ten times. The V and J genes are TRBV6-5 and TRBJ1-1; no definite D call. V lost 2 bases and J 2 bases, leaving 12 bases between the germline ends. The germline CDR1 and CDR2 sequences are MNHEY and SVGAGI. The CDR3 spans 15 residues. In DNA, the CDR3 is TGTGCCAGCAGTTACGTATCGGCGGCCAACACTGAAGCTTTCTTT. This codes for CASSYVSAANTEAFF.

The V gene is TRBV4-1, the J gene TRBJ2-4; 7 bases are a match to TRBD2. The CDR3 is 15 residues long. The V segment lost 5 bases and the J segment 7 bases; nucleotides outside the gene matches: 11. CDR1 and CDR2 from the germline V gene are MGHRA and YSYEKL. The CDR3 here is CASSLGRGVLNIQYF. CDR3 nucleotide sequence: TGCGCCAGCAGCTTGGGCCGGGGGGTTCTGAACATTCAGTACTTC.

This clonotype occurred a few times. The chain recombines TRBV5-1 with TRBJ2-5, with TRBD2 matching 8 bases. CDR1 and CDR2 from the germline V gene are SGHRS and YFSETQ. The CDR3 contains 15 residues. V shed 4 bases and J 5 bases; nucleotides not matched to a gene: 10. The CDR3 here is CASSPIPGGMETQYF. Here the CDR3 DNA reads TGCGCCAGCAGCCCCATTCCGGGGGGGATGGAGACCCAGTACTTC.

This clonotype was observed a handful of times. The rearrangement links TRBV5-1 to TRBJ1-1; D is unclear. The CDR3 length is 14 residues. V was cut by 4 bases and J by 0 bases, with 10 bases left in between. Germline V gene sequence: CDR1 SGHRS, CDR2 YFSETQ. The CDR3 nucleotides read TGCGCCAGCAGCCGCCAGTCCATGAACACTGAAGCTTTCTTT. Protein product: CASSRQSMNTEAFF.

This rearrangement joins TRBV19 to TRBJ2-3; D uncertain. The CDR3 totals 14 residues. V was shortened by 1 base and J by 3 bases, with 8 bases between the two germline ends. Germline assignment: CDR1 LNHDA and CDR2 SQIVND (reference sequence). The CDR3 reads CASSIALLTDTQYF. Written as DNA, the CDR3 is TGTGCCAGTAGTATAGCGCTACTAACAGATACGCAGTATTTT.

The V call is TRBV5-1, the J call TRBJ2-3, with D tentatively TRBD2 (7 bases). CDR3 size: 17 residues. CDR1 is SGHRS and CDR2 is YFSETQ in the germline V gene. V was trimmed by 4 bases and J by 2 bases, leaving 20 bases between them. The CDR3 nucleotides read TGCGCCAGCAGCGCCCGGGGAAGGGGGGGACTCACAGATACGCAGTATTTT. Translating gives CASSARGRGGLTDTQYF. Together with reference TRBV5-1 and TRBJ2-3, the CDR3 gives the full variable domain: KAGVTQTPRYLIKTRGQQVTLSCSPISGHRSVSWYQQTPGQGLQFLFEYFSETQRNKGNFPGRFSGRQFSNSRSEMNVSTLELGDSALYLCASSARGRGGLTDTQYFGPGTRLTVL.

This clonotype showed up just a few times. This sequence joins TRBV9 and TRBJ1-2; perhaps TRBD1 as D (5 bases). The V gene lost 3 bases and the J gene lost 2 bases, with 11 bases spanning the gap. From germline, CDR1 is SGDLS and CDR2 YYNGEE. CDR3 length: 14 residues. The CDR3, as DNA: TGTGCCAGCAGCGACGGACAACCCAACTATGGCTACACCTTC. It translates to CASSDGQPNYGYTF. Full variable domain (remainder filled in from reference TRBV9 and TRBJ1-2): DSGVTQTPKHLITATGQRVTLRCSPRSGDLSVYWYQQSLDQGLQFLIQYYNGEERAKGNILERFSAQQFPDLHSELNLSSLELGDSALYFCASSDGQPNYGYTFGSGTRLTVV.

The chain employs TRBV9 and TRBJ1-5, with D maybe TRBD1 (6 bases). The V and J ends lost 3 bases and 5 bases respectively, with 15 bases between them. The CDR3 covers 15 residues. Germline CDR1 is SGDLS and CDR2 is YYNGEE. This CDR3 reads CASSGNSAGDQPQHF. CDR3 DNA sequence: TGTGCCAGCAGCGGGAATTCGGCAGGGGATCAGCCCCAGCATTTT.

This clonotype has at least ten counts. J is TRBJ1-2 and V is TRBV9, with D perhaps matching TRBD1 (6 bases). The CDR3 loop spans 14 amino acids. Germline V gives CDR1 SGDLS, CDR2 YYNGEE. CDR3 bases: TGTGCGTCGGCGAAGGGGGTCGAAGACTATGGCTACACCTTC. This sequence encodes CASAKGVEDYGYTF.

The chain recombines TRBV20-1 with TRBJ1-1; perhaps TRBD1 as D (5 bases). The CDR3 runs 11 residues. CDR1 is DFQATT, CDR2 SNEGSKA, per germline (reference sequence). Trimming removed 6 bases from V and 7 bases from J, with 12 bases in between. CDR3 residues: CSAAWGGEAFF. CDR3 sequence (DNA): TGCAGTGCGGCCTGGGGGGGTGAAGCTTTCTTT.

V and J are TRBV12-3 or TRBV12-4 and TRBJ2-1; D possibly uses TRBD1 or TRBD2 (7 bases each). Trimming removed 7 bases from V and 10 bases from J, with 17 bases in between. This CDR3 is 13 amino acids long. Here the CDR3 reads CASTPGGAVEQFF. The CDR3 DNA is TGTGCCAGCACTCCAGGGGGGGCTGTAGAGCAGTTCTTC.

The V call is TRBV20-1, the J call TRBJ2-5, with unresolved D. The CDR3 is 11 residues long. Looked up from germline, CDR1 is DFQATT and CDR2 is SNEGSKA (reference sequence). The germline V and J ends were trimmed by 5 bases and 4 bases, with 8 bases remaining between them. The CDR3 DNA is TGCAGTGCTGGAAGGGCAGAGACCCAGTACTTC. This gives the protein CSAGRAETQYF.

Only a few counts were recorded for this clonotype. The chain joins TRBV11-2 to TRBJ1-4; D remains unclear. The CDR3 is 13 residues long. Per germline, CDR1 SGHAT and CDR2 FQNNGV. The germline V and J ends were trimmed by 9 bases and 4 bases, with 12 bases remaining between them. CDR3 nucleotides: TGTGCCAGTGCCAGGAATCGTAATGAAAAACTGTTTTTT. Protein product: CASARNRNEKLFF.

There are many counts of this clonotype. The CDR3 region is CASSLRPGAYNEQFF. The CDR3 DNA reads as TGTGCCAGCAGCTTGCGTCCAGGAGCCTACAATGAGCAGTTCTTC. The rearrangement uses TRBV5-6 and TRBJ2-1; D uncertain. The germline gives CDR1 SGHDT, CDR2 YYEEEE. The CDR3 runs 15 residues. V dropped 1 base and J dropped 2 bases, with 10 bases sitting between them.

This clonotype was observed at least ten times. Here the CDR3 reads CASSPESSLAGNTGELFF. In nucleotides, the CDR3 is TGCGCCAGCAGCCCAGAGAGTAGTCTAGCGGGGAACACCGGGGAGCTGTTTTTT. The chain is built from TRBV4-3 and TRBJ2-2, with TRBD2 matching 8 bases. The trim removed 4 bases at V and 1 base at J, leaving 11 bases unmatched. Germline assignment: CDR1 LGHNA and CDR2 YSLEER. The CDR3 runs 18 residues.

This clonotype was seen repeatedly, ten times or more. V and J are TRBV7-2 and TRBJ2-5; 9 nucleotides line up with TRBD2. Trimming cost V 3 bases and J 4 bases; bases outside gene matches: 6. This CDR3 is built from 15 residues. The germline V gene has CDR1 SGHTA and CDR2 FQGNSA. In DNA, the CDR3 is TGTGCCAGCAGCTTTGGCGGGGGGGCCGGAGAGACCCAGTACTTC. Amino acid sequence: CASSFGGGAGETQYF.

This clonotype was detected a few times. The V call is TRBV20-1, the J call TRBJ1-6; D gene unclear. The germline V gene encodes CDR1 DFQATT and CDR2 SNEGSKA (reference sequence). This CDR3 comprises 17 residues. V was trimmed by 1 base and J by 0 bases, leaving 13 bases between them. The DNA of the CDR3 is TGCAGTGCTAGAGCCCACCACCAGAACTCCTATAATTCACCCCTCCACTTT. It encodes CSARAHHQNSYNSPLHF.

This clonotype showed up just a few times. V usage is TRBV4-3 and J usage is TRBJ2-7, with D hard to call. The V end was cut by 1 base, the J end by 5 bases, with 6 bases between. This CDR3 contains 12 residues. CDR1 LGHNA and CDR2 YSLEER come from the germline V gene. The chain's CDR3 is CASSQGSDEQYF. CDR3 coding DNA: TGCGCCAGCAGCCAAGGGTCAGACGAGCAGTACTTC.

This clonotype came up a few times. The rearrangement links TRBV5-1 to TRBJ1-1; the D is unclear. The CDR3 runs 18 residues. Germline CDR1 and CDR2: SGHRS and YFSETQ. V gave up 0 bases and J gave up 4 bases, with 22 bases separating them. In DNA, the CDR3 is TGCGCCAGCAGCTTGGGGGTAAGAGGAATCGGTGGAGTCACTGAAGCTTTCTTT. Amino acids: CASSLGVRGIGGVTEAFF. The full variable domain, completed using reference TRBV5-1 and TRBJ1-1, is KAGVTQTPRYLIKTRGQQVTLSCSPISGHRSVSWYQQTPGQGLQFLFEYFSETQRNKGNFPGRFSGRQFSNSRSEMNVSTLELGDSALYLCASSLGVRGIGGVTEAFFGQGTRLTVV.

The chain combines TRBV4-1 with TRBJ1-5, with D unresolved. Per the germline V gene, CDR1 is MGHRA and CDR2 is YSYEKL. The CDR3 is 17 amino acids. Trimming took off 3 bases at V and 3 bases at J, with 18 bases between the two ends. The CDR3 bases are TGCGCCAGCAGCCAGAGACCCGGGCCGTTCTTCAATCAGCCCCAGCATTTT. Its protein is CASSQRPGPFFNQPQHF.

This clonotype was seen a few times. The gene calls are TRBV13 and TRBJ2-5; 14 positions agree with TRBD2. CDR3 length equals 17 residues. V was pared by 5 bases and J by 3 bases, with 8 bases of the junction left unmatched. Per the germline V gene, CDR1 is PRHDT and CDR2 is FYEKMQ (reference sequence). CDR3 amino acids: CASSEPRGLAGEETQYF. The CDR3 nucleotides read TGTGCCAGCAGCGAACCCAGGGGACTAGCGGGGGAAGAGACCCAGTACTTC.

This clonotype has a count of ten or more. The rearrangement joins TRBV4-3 to TRBJ2-3; 9 positions agree with TRBD1. Per germline, CDR1 LGHNA and CDR2 YSLEER. The ends lost 0 bases at V and 4 bases at J; junction bases unmatched: 8. The CDR3 extends over 17 amino acids. The CDR3 coding sequence is TGCGCCAGCAGCCAAGAAGGGGACAGGGAGGGCCCAGATACGCAGTATTTT. It codes for CASSQEGDREGPDTQYF.